This T cell receptor (beta chain) was obtained from a study of regulatory T cells in long-lasting Graves disease (dated by TCRdb to the early 2020s). Background on the whole study: Antithyroid drugs had been taken for less than 3 months by newly diagnosed Graves' disease patients. Peripheral blood TCR sequencing and RNA sequencing compared persistent Graves' disease patients with newly diagnosed Graves' disease patients. The study was registered as a clinical trial and conducted in China. A total of roughly 33 samples underwent TCR sequencing: about 13 from persistent and roughly 20 from newly diagnosed Graves' disease patients.

Broad study findings and their caveats: Compared with newly diagnosed patients, patients with persistent Graves' disease had lower TCR Shannon entropy and fewer highly expanded clones, which suggests clonal expansion. More public clonotypes were shared among persistent patients (more than 2,500) than among newly diagnosed patients (966). Peripheral blood alone was examined, since thyroid tissue, which constituted the primary lesion, could not be accessed. Sequencing and analysis were limited to the TCR beta chain. The authors noted that the small sample size was a limitation that may lower accuracy. Persistent disease showed preferential use of TRBV28, TRBJ1-2 and TRBJ2-5, whereas newly diagnosed disease favored TRBV20-1 and TRBJ2-1.

Library generation was performed with multiplex PCR. Sequencer: Illumina HiSeq 4000. iRepertoire HTBI primers and Arm-PCR amplification of CDR3 regions were used to construct TCR beta libraries. Gel purification was performed on PCR products prior to sequencing. Under the source paper's analysis protocol: Gene usage analysis of CDR3 amino acid clonotypes used the 62 TRBV and more than 13 TRBJ segments found across samples. Filtered high-quality paired reads were merged into contigs using COPE and FqMerger. BLAST was used to align contigs to the IMGT TRBV, TRBD and TRBJ reference genes, and CDR3 was defined following IMGT. Any clonotype with a frequency above 0.1% was classified as a highly expanded clone. Repertoire diversity was measured by Shannon entropy, and V-J evenness by the Gini coefficient. A clonotype found in more than one individual was treated as public. TCRdb redid the processing of the public reads, applying fastp at Q25 and MiXCR, and retained in-frame beta chains. Rows with one shared CDR3 protein collapse into an entry with the most common genes and DNA. It is TCRdb's table, rather than the study itself, that gives the V and J calls and clone size. The sample table records approximately 540,000 distinct CDR3 sequences; about 11% of these occur just once. The leading ten clones occupy 8.9% of the sample.

This clonotype was recorded many times. Its antigen remains unidentified. No much larger clone exists at a distance of one base, and base qualities are not known. The sample's time point label is to be understood as: newly diagnosed GD, antithyroid drugs for less than 3 months. For both TCR sequencing and RNA sequencing, RNA was extracted from PBMCs using TRIzol. Graves' disease was diagnosed according to American Thyroid Association guidelines. Patients for the study were recruited at an endocrinology department in Xi'an, China. Each patient gave 7 to 9.5 milliliters of peripheral blood, collected in an EDTA anticoagulant tube. Ficoll Paque Plus density gradient separation was used to isolate PBMCs, and no further T cell sorting was done. RNA quality was checked with an Agilent 2100 Bioanalyzer and agarose gel, and concentration with a NanoDrop 2000. V is cut back by 8 bases and J by 3 bases, with 18 bases in the junction unmatched. In the germline V gene, CDR1 corresponds to MNHNS and CDR2 to SASEGT. Counted from cysteine to phenylalanine, this CDR3 has 18 amino acids. The only DNA kept is the CDR3, 54 bases in frame from the first base.

This same sample was also taken into another study, of T cells in Graves' hyperthyroidism and ophthalmopathy. The second paper states: Stable Graves' hyperthyroidism was defined as the absence of progression to ophthalmopathy over 18 months of follow-up. Hyperthyroidism patients were newly diagnosed, had a disease duration of under 2 months, and were aged 18 to 65 years. The study excluded patients with uncontrolled infections, other autoimmune diseases, pregnancy or lactation. Clinical symptoms, serum thyroxine and TRAb, thyroid ultrasound, and orbital computed tomography formed the basis for the diagnoses. The first round of RT-PCR for the TCR CDR3 was performed with the HTBI primer set and the Qiagen OneStep RT-PCR kit. Most expanded thyroid clonotypes (frequency above 0.001) were also detected in blood, suggesting blood repertoires may reflect thyroid immune responses. Ophthalmopathy was separated from stable hyperthyroidism by a 13 V-J signature model, with approximately 90% sensitivity and about 81% specificity obtained in cross-validation and 80%/75% obtained in testing. In validation, the model predicted progression to ophthalmopathy a median of about 6 months before onset, with about 67% sensitivity and just under 75% specificity. To identify distinguishing TCR V-J signatures, a discovery cohort of 95 to 100 patients was used, comprising 40 to 45 with Graves' ophthalmopathy and 57 with stable Graves' hyperthyroidism. Prospective prediction of ophthalmopathy was tested in an independent validation cohort of fewer than 20 hyperthyroidism patients and around 16 patients who later progressed to ophthalmopathy. The roughly 91 discovery patients were randomly divided into training and test sets at a 7:3 ratio. In over five Graves' hyperthyroidism patients, the study also compared T-cell repertoires from thyroid tissue with T-cell repertoires from blood. After sampling, hyperthyroidism patients received methimazole starting at 30 mg daily, and ophthalmopathy patients received high-dose intravenous methylprednisolone. Libraries were constructed in a second round of multiplex PCR, after which size selection and purification were carried out. The libraries were sequenced on an Illumina HiSeq2000 using paired-end 100 bp reads. SOAPnuke was used to process the raw data, throwing out any read that contained adapters or uncalled bases, had a mean Phred below 15, or lacked an exact constant-primer or identifier match. High-quality paired reads were merged with COPE v1.2.5, and unique nucleotide sequences were defined as clonotypes. Clonotypes were aligned to IMGT TRBV, TRBD and TRBJ reference segments using MiTCR v1.1. The analysis included only V-J combinations with a frequency above 0.0001, which together covered 99% to 99.2% of the repertoires. The TCS score was defined as the ratio of F50 (clonal expansion) to E x V (chaos), calculated using BLOSUM62-based TCRdist between CDR3 peptides within each V-J. Welch's t-statistics and random forest reduced just over 500 V-J features to about 13, which were used in a naive Bayes classifier (R e1071). No statistical method was used to set the sample size in advance, and investigators knew the group allocation. According to the paper, TCR Vbeta CDR3 sequencing was carried out on about 140 peripheral blood samples, which came from 40 to 45 ophthalmopathy, around 74 hyperthyroidism and roughly 17 progressor patients.

Source: peripheral blood mononuclear cells (PBMCs), taken at new diagnosis, from a patient treated with antithyroid drugs. The sequence was collected from a woman in her twenties or thirties with Graves disease. Donor details come from another sample of the same person, matched by shared clones. The sequence is built from TRBV6-1 and TRBJ2-3, with 9 central nucleotides matching TRBD2. The nucleotide sequence reads TGTGCCAGCCGGCCGGAGGGCGGGAGGGCCTTCGTAACAGATACGCAGTATTTT. Its product reads: CASRPEGGRAFVTDTQYF.